This is a list of T cell receptor beta chains from one sample in a study of vaccination and CD4 T cells after COVID-19. TCRdb re-called the PCR reads through MiXCR, storing one row per CDR3 protein. Of 25,000 or so distinct CDR3 sequences detected, around 49% appear once; the ten largest clones hold more than 0.85%. The sample consisted of CD4+ T cells from blood, taken before SARS-CoV-2 vaccination. All receptors derive from a human donor who had recovered from COVID-19. CDR3s include the opening cysteine and the closing phenylalanine or tryptophan. Fields, in order: clone size, V gene, D gene, J gene, CDR3 DNA, CDR3 protein. The D gene is left open where the match is weak. Clone sizes are given selectively: once, few, many, or a class where the clone is expanded.

clone_size: NA; v_call: TRBV24-1; d_call: NA; j_call: TRBJ2-3; cdr3_nt: TGTGCCACCGAGGACGATGGTAGCCTCATAGATACGCAGTATTTT; cdr3_aa: CATEDDGSLIDTQYF
clone_size: NA; v_call: TRBV2; d_call: NA; j_call: TRBJ1-3; cdr3_nt: TGTGCCAGCAGTGACAGCGTCTCTGGAAACACCATATATTTT; cdr3_aa: CASSDSVSGNTIYF
clone_size: few; v_call: TRBV7-8; d_call: NA; j_call: TRBJ2-3; cdr3_nt: TGTGCCAGCAGCTCCCTGCCTTACACAGATACGCAGTATTTT; cdr3_aa: CASSSLPYTDTQYF
clone_size: NA; v_call: TRBV7-5; d_call: NA; j_call: TRBJ2-3; cdr3_nt: NA; cdr3_aa: CISVSEAYPPGLAGPMTDTQYF
clone_size: NA; v_call: TRBV20-1; d_call: NA; j_call: TRBJ2-7; cdr3_nt: TGCAGCCTGCTAGACCTCATGAGGAACCTTCCGGGAGAGCAGTACTTC; cdr3_aa: CSLLDLMRNLPGEQYF
clone_size: few; v_call: TRBV20-1; d_call: NA; j_call: TRBJ1-2; cdr3_nt: TGCAGTGCTAGAGAGATGGGAACCCTTTATGGCTACACCTTC; cdr3_aa: CSAREMGTLYGYTF
clone_size: NA; v_call: TRBV20-1; d_call: NA; j_call: TRBJ1-1; cdr3_nt: TGCAGTGCAGCGGACGGACTCTACACTGAAGCTTTCTTT; cdr3_aa: CSAADGLYTEAFF
clone_size: NA; v_call: TRBV10-3; d_call: TRBD1; j_call: TRBJ1-1; cdr3_nt: TGTGCCATCAGTGAGTTTGGGACAGGGTCTGAAGCTTTCTTT; cdr3_aa: CAISEFGTGSEAFF
clone_size: NA; v_call: TRBV6-1; d_call: NA; j_call: TRBJ1-6; cdr3_nt: TGTGCCAGCAGGGACAGACAGCATAATTCACCCCTCCACTTT; cdr3_aa: CASRDRQHNSPLHF
clone_size: NA; v_call: TRBV27; d_call: NA; j_call: TRBJ2-5; cdr3_nt: TGTGCCAGCAGCCGGAAAGTACAAGAGACCCAGTACTTC; cdr3_aa: CASSRKVQETQYF
clone_size: few; v_call: TRBV20-1; d_call: TRBD2; j_call: TRBJ2-3; cdr3_nt: TGCAGTGCGGAGCAGCCCCTAGCGGGAGGGAAAAGCACAGATACGCAGTATTTT; cdr3_aa: CSAEQPLAGGKSTDTQYF
clone_size: few; v_call: TRBV11-3; d_call: NA; j_call: TRBJ1-1; cdr3_nt: TGTGCCAGCAGCTTAGAGAGACGCACTGAAGCTTTCTTT; cdr3_aa: CASSLERRTEAFF
clone_size: NA; v_call: TRBV15; d_call: TRBD1; j_call: TRBJ1-5; cdr3_nt: TGTGCCACCAGCAGAGATCCAGGACAGGGAGGTCAGCCCCAGCATTTT; cdr3_aa: CATSRDPGQGGQPQHF
clone_size: NA; v_call: TRBV6-1; d_call: NA; j_call: TRBJ1-2; cdr3_nt: TGTGCCAGCAGTGAAGGGAATACCTACAGTGATGGCTATGGCTACACCTTC; cdr3_aa: CASSEGNTYSDGYGYTF
clone_size: NA; v_call: TRBV19; d_call: TRBD1; j_call: TRBJ1-1; cdr3_nt: TGTGCCAGTTTGGACAGGGGGGCCACTGAAGCTTTCTTT; cdr3_aa: CASLDRGATEAFF
clone_size: NA; v_call: TRBV4-2; d_call: NA; j_call: TRBJ2-1; cdr3_nt: TGTGCCAGCAGCCAAGATTCCCAGGGACGGGAGACGTTCTTC; cdr3_aa: CASSQDSQGRETFF
clone_size: NA; v_call: TRBV12-3/TRBV12-4; d_call: NA; j_call: TRBJ2-7; cdr3_nt: TGTGCCAGCAGTTTCGGGGGCTACGAGCAGTACTTC; cdr3_aa: CASSFGGYEQYF
clone_size: few; v_call: TRBV2; d_call: TRBD2; j_call: TRBJ2-5; cdr3_nt: TGTGCCAGCAGTTCCGGGACTAGCGGGATGGTAGTAGAGACCCAGTACTTC; cdr3_aa: CASSSGTSGMVVETQYF
clone_size: NA; v_call: TRBV6-1; d_call: NA; j_call: TRBJ2-3; cdr3_nt: TGTGCCAGCAGTGACCGATGGAGCGCAGATACGCAGTATTTT; cdr3_aa: CASSDRWSADTQYF
clone_size: NA; v_call: TRBV7-2; d_call: NA; j_call: TRBJ2-1; cdr3_nt: TGTGCCAGCAGCTTAATGGGTAATGAGCAGTTCTTC; cdr3_aa: CASSLMGNEQFF
clone_size: NA; v_call: TRBV20-1; d_call: TRBD2; j_call: TRBJ2-1; cdr3_nt: TGCAGTGCCCTAGAGAGGGTCGCGGGAGGGGTCCGGGAGCAGTTCTTC; cdr3_aa: CSALERVAGGVREQFF
clone_size: NA; v_call: TRBV5-4; d_call: TRBD2; j_call: TRBJ2-7; cdr3_nt: TGTGCCAGCAGCCCGACTAGCGGGACTTCCTCCTACGAGCAGTACTTC; cdr3_aa: CASSPTSGTSSYEQYF
clone_size: NA; v_call: TRBV30; d_call: TRBD1; j_call: TRBJ1-3; cdr3_nt: TGTGCCTGGACGACCGGGACAGGGGGAAACACCATATATTTT; cdr3_aa: CAWTTGTGGNTIYF
clone_size: NA; v_call: TRBV7-9; d_call: TRBD2; j_call: TRBJ2-2; cdr3_nt: TGTGCCAGCAGCTTAAGACTAGCGGGGACCGGGGAGCTGTTTTTT; cdr3_aa: CASSLRLAGTGELFF
clone_size: few; v_call: TRBV19; d_call: TRBD1; j_call: TRBJ1-5; cdr3_nt: TGTGCCAGTAGGGGACAGGGCAATCAGCCCCAGCATTTT; cdr3_aa: CASRGQGNQPQHF
clone_size: NA; v_call: TRBV6-1; d_call: TRBD2; j_call: TRBJ2-2; cdr3_nt: TGTGCCAGCTACCCTAGCGGGAGGGCCACCGGGGAGCTGTTTTTT; cdr3_aa: CASYPSGRATGELFF
clone_size: few; v_call: TRBV27; d_call: NA; j_call: TRBJ2-3; cdr3_nt: TGTGCCAGCAGTTTAATTACAGATACGCAGTATTTT; cdr3_aa: CASSLITDTQYF
clone_size: few; v_call: TRBV7-3; d_call: TRBD2; j_call: TRBJ2-3; cdr3_nt: TGTGCCAGCAGAGCTAGCGGGTTGGGATTGGATACGCAGTATTTT; cdr3_aa: CASRASGLGLDTQYF
clone_size: NA; v_call: TRBV15; d_call: TRBD2; j_call: TRBJ2-2; cdr3_nt: TGTGCCACCAGCAGAGGGGGGGGAGGCACCGGGGAGCTGTTTTTT; cdr3_aa: CATSRGGGGTGELFF
clone_size: few; v_call: TRBV20-1; d_call: NA; j_call: TRBJ2-3; cdr3_nt: TGCAGTGCTAGAGATGAGGACAATGGGGCGCAGTATTTT; cdr3_aa: CSARDEDNGAQYF
clone_size: once; v_call: TRBV19; d_call: NA; j_call: TRBJ2-2; cdr3_nt: TGTGCCAGTATTAGTGGCCTCGGGACCGCGAACACCGGGGAGCTGTTTTTT; cdr3_aa: CASISGLGTANTGELFF
clone_size: NA; v_call: TRBV20-1; d_call: NA; j_call: TRBJ2-5; cdr3_nt: TGCAGTGCTAGAAGCGGAGCGCAAGAGACCCAGTACTTC; cdr3_aa: CSARSGAQETQYF
clone_size: NA; v_call: TRBV10-3; d_call: NA; j_call: TRBJ1-5; cdr3_nt: TGTGCCATCAGTGGTAGTATGGCGAGCAATCAGCCCCAGCATTTT; cdr3_aa: CAISGSMASNQPQHF
clone_size: NA; v_call: TRBV2; d_call: NA; j_call: TRBJ2-1; cdr3_nt: TGTGCCAGCAGTCTTGACTCGAATGAGCAGTTCTTC; cdr3_aa: CASSLDSNEQFF
clone_size: few; v_call: TRBV20-1; d_call: TRBD1; j_call: TRBJ2-3; cdr3_nt: TGCAGTGCAAGTGACAGGGGGCTCACAGATACGCAGTATTTT; cdr3_aa: CSASDRGLTDTQYF
clone_size: NA; v_call: TRBV6-2/TRBV6-3; d_call: TRBD1; j_call: TRBJ2-3; cdr3_nt: TGTGCCAGCAGTTCCGGACAGGGACTGGGCACAGATACGCAGTATTTT; cdr3_aa: CASSSGQGLGTDTQYF
clone_size: NA; v_call: TRBV2; d_call: NA; j_call: TRBJ1-1; cdr3_nt: TGTGCCAGCAGTCGGCAGTGGAACACTGAAGCTTTCTTT; cdr3_aa: CASSRQWNTEAFF
clone_size: few; v_call: TRBV6-2/TRBV6-3; d_call: TRBD2; j_call: TRBJ2-3; cdr3_nt: TGTGCCAGCAAGGGACTACTAGGAGATACGCAGTATTTT; cdr3_aa: CASKGLLGDTQYF
clone_size: NA; v_call: TRBV28; d_call: NA; j_call: TRBJ2-5; cdr3_nt: TGTGCCAGCGTTAGCCTAGGGGAGACCCAGTACTTC; cdr3_aa: CASVSLGETQYF
clone_size: NA; v_call: TRBV6-4; d_call: TRBD2; j_call: TRBJ2-1; cdr3_nt: TGTGCCAGCAGTGATAGAGGGAGGGCCTCCTACAATGAGCAGTTCTTC; cdr3_aa: CASSDRGRASYNEQFF
clone_size: NA; v_call: TRBV20-1; d_call: TRBD2; j_call: TRBJ2-3; cdr3_nt: TGCAGTGCTAAGCCTAGCGGGAGAGATACGCAGTATTTT; cdr3_aa: CSAKPSGRDTQYF
clone_size: NA; v_call: TRBV7-6; d_call: TRBD2; j_call: TRBJ2-1; cdr3_nt: TGTGCCAGCACCCCCGGCGGGAGCTCCTACAATGAGCAGTTCTTC; cdr3_aa: CASTPGGSSYNEQFF
clone_size: few; v_call: TRBV7-2; d_call: NA; j_call: TRBJ2-5; cdr3_nt: TGTGCCAGCAGCAACACCCGCCAAGAGACCCAGTACTTC; cdr3_aa: CASSNTRQETQYF
clone_size: NA; v_call: TRBV2; d_call: NA; j_call: TRBJ1-2; cdr3_nt: TGTGCCACCCAGGAGTCGGGGGGAGTCTATGGCTACACCTTC; cdr3_aa: CATQESGGVYGYTF
clone_size: few; v_call: TRBV6-1; d_call: TRBD2; j_call: TRBJ2-1; cdr3_nt: TGTGCCAGCAGTGAAGCCTACCCTTCGGCGGGAGGGCCGGGTGAGCAGTTCTTC; cdr3_aa: CASSEAYPSAGGPGEQFF
clone_size: few; v_call: TRBV20-1; d_call: NA; j_call: TRBJ2-2; cdr3_nt: TGCAGTGCTGTGGGCAGGGGAGGGCCGAACACCGGGGAGCTGTTTTTT; cdr3_aa: CSAVGRGGPNTGELFF
clone_size: NA; v_call: TRBV20-1; d_call: TRBD1; j_call: TRBJ2-7; cdr3_nt: TGCAGTGCAAGACAGGGCCGGGGCGAGCAGTACTTC; cdr3_aa: CSARQGRGEQYF
clone_size: NA; v_call: TRBV19; d_call: NA; j_call: TRBJ1-5; cdr3_nt: TGTGCCAGTAGTATGGGGGACGCCGTTTTGTTTCAGCCCCAGCATTTT; cdr3_aa: CASSMGDAVLFQPQHF
clone_size: NA; v_call: TRBV27; d_call: NA; j_call: TRBJ2-7; cdr3_nt: TGTGCCAGCAGTTTTAGGGGGGCGCGAAATGGCGAGCAGTACTTC; cdr3_aa: CASSFRGARNGEQYF
clone_size: NA; v_call: TRBV19; d_call: NA; j_call: TRBJ2-3; cdr3_nt: TGTGCCAGTAGTATCAGAACAGATACGCAGTATTTT; cdr3_aa: CASSIRTDTQYF
clone_size: NA; v_call: TRBV6-1; d_call: TRBD1; j_call: TRBJ2-6; cdr3_nt: TGTGCCAGCAGTGAAAGGACAGGTCGCTCTGGGGCCAACGTCCTGACTTTC; cdr3_aa: CASSERTGRSGANVLTF
clone_size: NA; v_call: TRBV7-2; d_call: NA; j_call: TRBJ2-3; cdr3_nt: TGTGCCAGCAGCTTAAATTTGCGGGATACGCAGTATTTT; cdr3_aa: CASSLNLRDTQYF
clone_size: NA; v_call: TRBV2; d_call: TRBD2; j_call: TRBJ2-3; cdr3_nt: TGTGCCAGCCGGGGTGAGCGGGGTTTCACAGATACGCAGTATTTT; cdr3_aa: CASRGERGFTDTQYF
clone_size: NA; v_call: TRBV5-1; d_call: TRBD1; j_call: TRBJ1-1; cdr3_nt: TGCGCCAGCAGCTTTGACAGGGATATTGAAGCTTTCTTT; cdr3_aa: CASSFDRDIEAFF
clone_size: NA; v_call: TRBV5-4; d_call: NA; j_call: TRBJ2-6; cdr3_nt: TGTGCCAGCAGCGGGGGCCCGGCTGGGGCCAACGTCCTGACTTTC; cdr3_aa: CASSGGPAGANVLTF
clone_size: NA; v_call: TRBV6-1; d_call: NA; j_call: TRBJ2-7; cdr3_nt: TGTGCCAGCAGTGAATGGGAAGAGCAGTACTTC; cdr3_aa: CASSEWEEQYF
clone_size: once; v_call: TRBV20-1; d_call: NA; j_call: TRBJ2-5; cdr3_nt: TGCAGTGCTATGGAGGGTAGGTCCCAAGAGACCCAGTACTTC; cdr3_aa: CSAMEGRSQETQYF
clone_size: few; v_call: TRBV20-1; d_call: NA; j_call: TRBJ1-4; cdr3_nt: TGCAGTGCTAAAGAAGCTAATGAAAAACTGTTTTTT; cdr3_aa: CSAKEANEKLFF